Below, one TCR beta chain is given with its context. TCRdb reprocessed the RT-PCR reads with MiXCR, giving one entry per CDR3 protein. The table has about 540,000 distinct CDR3 sequences, around 21% seen once. The data were obtained in a study of response to subunit inactivated influenza vaccine. Trimming stripped 8 bases from V and 3 bases from J, with 10 bases between. The length of the CDR3 is 12 residues. Germline V gene sequence: CDR1 ENHRY, CDR2 SYGVKD. The same data also contributed to another study, on T cells expressing NK-cell markers. That report notes: cDNA encoding TCR beta was synthesized via 5'RACE template switching incorporating UMIs.

Sequencing was performed on CD4+ T cells sorted from PBMCs, taken 11 to 12 days after vaccination. The sequence derives from a man aged 45 to 65 who received an inactivated influenza vaccine. The V call is TRBV10-3, the J call TRBJ2-5; D remains unclear. The CDR3: CAIGGTEETQYF. CDR3 in DNA: TGTGCCATCGGCGGCACAGAAGAGACCCAGTACTTC.